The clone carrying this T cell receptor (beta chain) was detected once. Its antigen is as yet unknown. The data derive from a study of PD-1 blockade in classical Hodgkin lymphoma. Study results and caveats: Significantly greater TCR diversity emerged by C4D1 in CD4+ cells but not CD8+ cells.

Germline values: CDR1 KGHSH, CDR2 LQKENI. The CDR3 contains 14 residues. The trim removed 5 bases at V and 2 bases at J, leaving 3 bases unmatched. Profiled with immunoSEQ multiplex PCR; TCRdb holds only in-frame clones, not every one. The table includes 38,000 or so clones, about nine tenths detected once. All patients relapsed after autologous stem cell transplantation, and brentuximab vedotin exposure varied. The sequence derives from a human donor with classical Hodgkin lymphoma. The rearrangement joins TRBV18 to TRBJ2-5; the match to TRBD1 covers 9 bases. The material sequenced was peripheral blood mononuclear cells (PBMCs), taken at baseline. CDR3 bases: TGTGCCAGCTCAATGACAGGGGGTCAAGAGACCCAGTACTTC. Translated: CASSMTGGQETQYF.